Listed below are T cell receptor beta chains from one sample, sequenced in a study of blood T cell repertoires in COVID-19. The data were produced by immunoSEQ multiplex PCR, yet TCRdb's version contains in-frame clones alone and is incomplete. The repertoire holds around 200,000 clones, with around 88% as singletons. The sequencing input was PBMCs or T cells enriched from blood (not recorded which). Every receptor here comes from a man between 35 and 55 years old with acute COVID-19. Both conserved end residues are part of each CDR3. The D gene is left open where the match is weak. Clone size is given for some rows only: seen once, a few or many times, or a class if the clone is expanded.

CASSLGVAGVIDTQYF TGTGCCAGCAGCTTGGGGGTAGCGGGAGTGATAGATACGCAGTATTTT TRBJ2-3 NA TRBV5-6 TRBD2 16
CASSTRDFYYEQYF TGTGCCAGCAGTACCCGGGACTTCTACTACGAGCAGTACTTC TRBJ2-7 NA TRBV6-5 NA 14
CASSIGADEKLFF TGTGCCAGTAGTATAGGGGCAGATGAAAAACTGTTTTTT TRBJ1-4 NA TRBV19 NA 13
CASRAGLSYEQYF TGTGCCAGCAGGGCCGGGTTGTCCTACGAGCAGTACTTC TRBJ2-7 NA TRBV25-1 NA 13
CSARGAYEAFF TGCAGTGCTAGGGGGGCTTATGAAGCTTTCTTT TRBJ1-1 NA TRBV20-1 NA 11
CASSYSSNQPQHF TGTGCCAGCAGCTACAGTAGCAATCAGCCCCAGCATTTT TRBJ1-5 NA TRBV27 NA 13
CASSEYLEDTQYF TGTGCCAGCAGTGAATACCTAGAGGATACGCAGTATTTT TRBJ2-3 NA TRBV25-1 NA 13
CASRTGLGTGELFF TGTGCCAGCAGGACAGGGTTAGGCACCGGGGAGCTGTTTTTT TRBJ2-2 once TRBV27 TRBD1 14
CASSPRQQETQYF TGTGCCAGCTCACCACGGCAGCAAGAGACCCAGTACTTC TRBJ2-5 NA TRBV18 NA 13
CASSPLLHNEQFF TGTGCCAGCAGCCCCCTACTACACAATGAGCAGTTCTTC TRBJ2-1 NA TRBV9 NA 13
CAWRGQGLIQYF TGTGCCTGGAGGGGACAGGGCCTCATTCAGTACTTC TRBJ2-4 NA TRBV30 TRBD1 12
CASKVGPGVRNTEAFF TGTGCCAGCAAGGTGGGCCCGGGGGTAAGAAACACTGAAGCTTTCTTT TRBJ1-1 NA TRBV5-6 NA 16
CASSRSYRVTTQYF TGTGCCAGCAGTCGTTCCTACAGGGTAACTACGCAGTATTTT TRBJ2-3 NA TRBV6-2/TRBV6-3 NA 14
CASSVDAYEQFF TGTGCCAGCAGCGTAGATGCGTATGAGCAGTTCTTC TRBJ2-1 once TRBV9 NA 12
CASSEGAAGGKLFF TGTGCCAGCAGTGAAGGGGCAGCCGGGGGAAAACTGTTTTTT TRBJ1-4 NA TRBV2 NA 14
CASSMGLLYTQYF TGCGCCAGCAGCATGGGACTTTTATATACGCAGTATTTT TRBJ2-3 NA TRBV5-1 NA 13
CASSPRTWREQYF TGTGCCAGCAGCCCCCGGACCTGGAGGGAGCAGTACTTC TRBJ2-7 NA TRBV3-1/TRBV3-2 NA 13
CASQTGPPLVTGNTIYF TGTGCCAGTCAGACAGGGCCCCCCTTGGTCACTGGAAACACCATATATTTT TRBJ1-3 NA TRBV28 TRBD1 17
CASSLDQGNIQYF TGTGCCAGCAGCTTAGATCAGGGGAACATTCAGTACTTC TRBJ2-4 once TRBV7-9 NA 13
CASQENRGEQFF TGTGCCAGCCAAGAGAACAGGGGAGAGCAGTTCTTC TRBJ2-1 NA TRBV6-5 TRBD1 12
CASSISGTGGNGYTF TGCGCCAGCAGCATCTCCGGGACAGGGGGCAATGGCTACACCTTC TRBJ1-2 few TRBV5-1 TRBD1 15
CASSFDSRNDYTF TGCGCCAGCAGCTTTGACAGCCGCAATGACTACACCTTC TRBJ1-2 NA TRBV5-1 NA 13
CASTLAGADTQYF TGTGCCAGCACCCTAGCGGGAGCGGATACGCAGTATTTT TRBJ2-3 once TRBV12-3/TRBV12-4 TRBD2 13
CASLPGRLANTGELFF TGTGCCAGCCTACCCGGTCGACTAGCGAACACCGGGGAGCTGTTTTTT TRBJ2-2 few TRBV7-2 NA 16
CASSQDFQGKRDEQFF TGCGCCAGCAGCCAAGATTTCCAGGGGAAGAGGGATGAGCAGTTCTTC TRBJ2-1 NA TRBV4-1 NA 16
CASSSSGGGQPQHF TGTGCCAGCAGCTCTAGTGGGGGGGGTCAGCCCCAGCATTTT TRBJ1-5 few TRBV7-9 NA 14
CASSSSTGSTEAFF TGTGCCAGCAGCTCCTCGACAGGGTCCACTGAAGCTTTCTTT TRBJ1-1 NA TRBV27 TRBD1 14
CATSPTTEGRAGELFF TGTGCCACCAGCCCCACCACGGAGGGGCGGGCCGGGGAGCTGTTTTTT TRBJ2-2 NA TRBV24-1 NA 16
CSAGEITDTQYF TGCAGCGCGGGGGAGATCACAGATACGCAGTATTTT TRBJ2-3 NA TRBV29-1 NA 12
CASRLQGEGIGELFF TGTGCCAGCAGATTACAGGGGGAGGGGATCGGGGAGCTGTTTTTT TRBJ2-2 NA TRBV6-5 NA 15
CASSQEQGAPGYTF TGCGCCAGCAGCCAAGAACAGGGGGCGCCGGGCTACACCTTC TRBJ1-2 NA TRBV4-1 TRBD1 14
CASSVEGQGRIEQFF TGTGCCAGCAGCGTAGAGGGACAGGGGAGGATTGAGCAGTTCTTC TRBJ2-1 once TRBV9 TRBD1 15
CASRRGEGRQPQHF TGTGCCAGCAGGCGTGGGGAGGGTAGGCAGCCCCAGCATTTT TRBJ1-5 NA TRBV5-4 NA 14
CASSFIDRANYGYTF TGTGCCAGCAGCTTTATAGACAGGGCTAACTATGGCTACACCTTC TRBJ1-2 NA TRBV9 TRBD1 15
CASSLAPGLAGETQYF TGTGCCAGCAGCTTGGCCCCGGGACTAGCGGGAGAGACCCAGTACTTC TRBJ2-5 NA TRBV5-5 TRBD2 16
CASSETAGQPQHF TGTGCCAGCAGCGAGACAGCGGGTCAGCCCCAGCATTTT TRBJ1-5 NA TRBV7-9 NA 13
CASSEAGFAGFTEAFF TGTGCCAGCAGTGAAGCTGGTTTTGCAGGGTTCACTGAAGCTTTCTTT TRBJ1-1 once TRBV2 NA 16